These T cell receptor beta chains were read from a single sample in a study of cytomegalovirus exposure and HLA in healthy donors. Profiled with immunoSEQ multiplex PCR; TCRdb holds only in-frame clones, not every one. The data show 95,000 to 150,000 clones, approximately 15% seen once. Source material: PBMCs. These receptors originate from a woman aged 18-29 years in good health and CMV-seronegative. Each CDR3 is given with its conserved first and last residue. D genes are given only for firm matches. Size is omitted from some rows. Given values are once, few, many or a class for expanded clones.

clone_size: few
d_call: .
v_call: TRBV9
j_call: TRBJ2-2
cdr3_aa: CASSVATEGVDTGELFF
cdr3_nt: TGTGCCAGCAGCGTAGCTACTGAGGGAGTTGACACCGGGGAGCTGTTTTTT

clone_size: .
d_call: .
v_call: TRBV28
j_call: TRBJ1-5
cdr3_aa: CASSFLPGDRQPQHF
cdr3_nt: TGTGCCAGCAGTTTCCTACCGGGGGACCGGCAGCCCCAGCATTTT

clone_size: few
d_call: .
v_call: TRBV5-4
j_call: TRBJ2-3
cdr3_aa: CASSLLSRGSTDTQYF
cdr3_nt: TGTGCCAGCAGCTTACTTTCAAGAGGTAGCACAGATACGCAGTATTTT

clone_size: .
d_call: TRBD1
v_call: TRBV7-9
j_call: TRBJ2-7
cdr3_aa: CASSYSGTGNYEQYF
cdr3_nt: TGTGCCAGCAGCTACTCCGGGACAGGGAACTACGAGCAGTACTTC

clone_size: .
d_call: .
v_call: TRBV7-8
j_call: TRBJ2-2
cdr3_aa: CASSAGRSSSNTGELFF
cdr3_nt: TGTGCCAGCAGCGCTGGGCGTAGTTCGTCGAACACCGGGGAGCTGTTTTTT

clone_size: once
d_call: .
v_call: TRBV7-2
j_call: TRBJ2-5
cdr3_aa: CASSLRWGVKTQYF
cdr3_nt: TGTGCCAGCAGCTTACGGTGGGGGGTAAAGACCCAGTACTTC

clone_size: few
d_call: .
v_call: TRBV30
j_call: TRBJ1-2
cdr3_aa: CAWWRSYGYTF
cdr3_nt: TGTGCCTGGTGGCGGAGCTATGGCTACACCTTC

clone_size: .
d_call: TRBD2
v_call: TRBV27
j_call: TRBJ2-3
cdr3_aa: CASSPGGQTQYF
cdr3_nt: TGTGCCAGCAGTCCGGGGGGGCAGACGCAGTATTTT

clone_size: .
d_call: TRBD2
v_call: TRBV4-2
j_call: TRBJ2-5
cdr3_aa: CASSQGLAGGQTQYF
cdr3_nt: TGTGCCAGCAGCCAAGGACTAGCGGGGGGACAGACCCAGTACTTC

clone_size: once
d_call: .
v_call: TRBV30
j_call: TRBJ2-1
cdr3_aa: CAWYEQGSYNEQFF
cdr3_nt: TGTGCCTGGTACGAACAGGGCTCCTACAATGAGCAGTTCTTC

clone_size: few
d_call: .
v_call: TRBV4-3
j_call: TRBJ2-3
cdr3_aa: CASSQVGRGATDTQYF
cdr3_nt: TGCGCCAGCAGCCAAGTCGGCAGGGGGGCCACAGATACGCAGTATTTT

clone_size: few
d_call: .
v_call: TRBV28
j_call: TRBJ2-3
cdr3_aa: CASSGAPTDTQYF
cdr3_nt: TGTGCCAGCAGCGGTGCCCCCACAGATACGCAGTATTTT

clone_size: few
d_call: TRBD2
v_call: TRBV27
j_call: TRBJ2-7
cdr3_aa: CASSFGSGAYEQYF
cdr3_nt: TGTGCCAGCAGTTTCGGGAGCGGGGCATACGAGCAGTACTTC

clone_size: few
d_call: TRBD2
v_call: TRBV29-1
j_call: TRBJ2-5
cdr3_aa: CSVGGTRETQYF
cdr3_nt: TGCAGCGTGGGGGGGACGAGAGAGACCCAGTACTTC

clone_size: few
d_call: .
v_call: TRBV2
j_call: TRBJ1-3
cdr3_aa: CASSEGQGSGNTIYF
cdr3_nt: TGTGCCAGCAGTGAGGGGCAGGGGAGTGGAAACACCATATATTTT

clone_size: .
d_call: .
v_call: TRBV19
j_call: TRBJ1-5
cdr3_aa: CASSLARNSNQPQHF
cdr3_nt: TGTGCCAGTAGCCTGGCCAGAAATAGCAATCAGCCCCAGCATTTT

clone_size: .
d_call: .
v_call: TRBV6-5
j_call: TRBJ2-1
cdr3_aa: CASTDSINEQFF
cdr3_nt: TGTGCCAGCACCGACAGCATCAATGAGCAGTTCTTC

clone_size: .
d_call: .
v_call: TRBV7-9
j_call: TRBJ1-5
cdr3_aa: CASSLGGRNQPQHF
cdr3_nt: TGTGCCAGCAGCTTAGGGGGCCGCAATCAGCCCCAGCATTTT

clone_size: few
d_call: TRBD1
v_call: TRBV13
j_call: TRBJ1-6
cdr3_aa: CASSWDRYNSPLHF
cdr3_nt: TGTGCCAGCAGTTGGGACAGGTATAATTCACCCCTCCACTTT

clone_size: few
d_call: TRBD1
v_call: TRBV6-5
j_call: TRBJ1-1
cdr3_aa: CASSQTGVGTEAFF
cdr3_nt: TGTGCCAGCAGCCAGACAGGGGTCGGCACTGAAGCTTTCTTT

clone_size: once
d_call: .
v_call: TRBV28
j_call: TRBJ2-1
cdr3_aa: CANQLAPHPLNEQFF
cdr3_nt: TGTGCCAACCAACTAGCACCACACCCCCTCAATGAGCAGTTCTTC

clone_size: few
d_call: .
v_call: TRBV28
j_call: TRBJ2-7
cdr3_aa: CASSLSGRTYEQYF
cdr3_nt: TGTGCCAGCAGTTTATCAGGAAGGACCTACGAGCAGTACTTC

clone_size: once
d_call: TRBD1
v_call: TRBV28
j_call: TRBJ2-2
cdr3_aa: CASSSEGQGLTGELFF
cdr3_nt: TGTGCCAGCAGTTCGGAGGGACAGGGACTTACCGGGGAGCTGTTTTTT

clone_size: .
d_call: .
v_call: TRBV28
j_call: TRBJ1-5
cdr3_aa: CASSPITPAGSDQPQHF
cdr3_nt: TGTGCCAGCAGTCCTATTACCCCCGCAGGGTCCGATCAGCCCCAGCATTTT

clone_size: few
d_call: .
v_call: TRBV10-3
j_call: TRBJ1-1
cdr3_aa: CAISGEIDTEAFF
cdr3_nt: TGTGCCATCAGTGGAGAAATCGACACTGAAGCTTTCTTT

clone_size: .
d_call: TRBD2
v_call: TRBV7-6
j_call: TRBJ2-2
cdr3_aa: CASSSGLAGGLTGELFF
cdr3_nt: TGTGCCAGCAGCTCGGGACTAGCGGGAGGATTAACCGGGGAGCTGTTTTTT

clone_size: .
d_call: TRBD1
v_call: TRBV4-2
j_call: TRBJ1-4
cdr3_aa: CASSQGTGEDEKLFF
cdr3_nt: TGTGCCAGCAGCCAAGGGACAGGGGAGGATGAAAAACTGTTTTTT

clone_size: .
d_call: TRBD2
v_call: TRBV5-1
j_call: TRBJ2-6
cdr3_aa: CASSLNRGLAGVSGANVLTF
cdr3_nt: TGCGCCAGCAGCTTGAACAGGGGACTAGCGGGGGTATCTGGGGCCAACGTCCTGACTTTC

clone_size: .
d_call: .
v_call: TRBV2
j_call: TRBJ2-7
cdr3_aa: CASTGGRFYEQYF
cdr3_nt: TGTGCCAGCACGGGGGGCAGGTTCTACGAGCAGTACTTC

clone_size: few
d_call: TRBD2
v_call: TRBV14
j_call: TRBJ2-3
cdr3_aa: CASSHEREMGTQYF
cdr3_nt: TGTGCCAGCAGCCATGAGCGGGAGATGGGTACGCAGTATTTT

clone_size: .
d_call: TRBD2
v_call: TRBV2
j_call: TRBJ2-1
cdr3_aa: CASSELEGGFYNEQFF
cdr3_nt: TGTGCCAGCAGTGAACTGGAGGGAGGGTTCTACAATGAGCAGTTCTTC

clone_size: .
d_call: .
v_call: TRBV11-2
j_call: TRBJ2-7
cdr3_aa: CASSLDLGLLYEQYF
cdr3_nt: TGTGCCAGCAGCTTAGATCTGGGACTCCTCTACGAGCAGTACTTC

clone_size: .
d_call: TRBD1
v_call: TRBV6-6
j_call: TRBJ1-2
cdr3_aa: CASTYTRGGLYGYTF
cdr3_nt: TGTGCCAGCACCTACACCCGAGGGGGCCTCTATGGCTACACCTTC

clone_size: .
d_call: .
v_call: TRBV2
j_call: TRBJ2-7
cdr3_aa: CASSEGGGLYEQYF
cdr3_nt: TGTGCCAGCAGTGAAGGGGGGGGGCTTTACGAGCAGTACTTC

clone_size: .
d_call: .
v_call: TRBV19
j_call: TRBJ1-1
cdr3_aa: CASRQNTEAFF
cdr3_nt: TGTGCCAGTAGACAGAACACTGAAGCTTTCTTT

clone_size: few
d_call: .
v_call: TRBV7-2
j_call: TRBJ1-4
cdr3_aa: CASSLDSSLATNEKLFF
cdr3_nt: TGTGCCAGCAGCTTAGATAGCTCCCTTGCAACTAATGAAAAACTGTTTTTT

clone_size: .
d_call: TRBD1
v_call: TRBV6-6
j_call: TRBJ2-3
cdr3_aa: CASSQSRGHADTQYF
cdr3_nt: TGTGCCAGCAGCCAGTCCAGGGGGCATGCAGATACGCAGTATTTT

clone_size: .
d_call: TRBD2
v_call: TRBV30
j_call: TRBJ2-7
cdr3_aa: CAWSYLAGISYEQYF
cdr3_nt: TGTGCCTGGAGTTATCTAGCGGGTATCTCCTACGAGCAGTACTTC

clone_size: .
d_call: .
v_call: TRBV19
j_call: TRBJ1-4
cdr3_aa: CASSFNEKLFF
cdr3_nt: TGTGCCAGTAGCTTTAATGAAAAACTGTTTTTT

clone_size: few
d_call: TRBD2
v_call: TRBV19
j_call: TRBJ2-1
cdr3_aa: CASSERLAPRRNEQFF
cdr3_nt: TGTGCCAGTAGTGAACGACTAGCGCCACGGAGGAATGAGCAGTTCTTC

clone_size: few
d_call: TRBD1
v_call: TRBV7-9
j_call: TRBJ1-4
cdr3_aa: CASSLTGEFNEKLFF
cdr3_nt: TGTGCCAGCAGCCTAACAGGGGAATTTAATGAAAAACTGTTTTTT

clone_size: .
d_call: .
v_call: TRBV21-1
j_call: TRBJ2-5
cdr3_aa: CASSKVPPTSGGAETQYF
cdr3_nt: TGTGCCAGCAGCAAAGTGCCACCGACTAGCGGGGGGGCAGAGACCCAGTACTTC

clone_size: .
d_call: TRBD1
v_call: TRBV7-3
j_call: TRBJ1-1
cdr3_aa: CASSLDRANTEAFF
cdr3_nt: TGTGCCAGCAGCCTAGACAGGGCGAACACTGAAGCTTTCTTT

clone_size: .
d_call: .
v_call: TRBV6-5
j_call: TRBJ1-5
cdr3_aa: CASRPDSSNQPQHF
cdr3_nt: TGTGCCAGCAGACCGGACAGTAGCAATCAGCCCCAGCATTTT

clone_size: .
d_call: .
v_call: TRBV2
j_call: TRBJ2-7
cdr3_aa: CASSESSVDEQYF
cdr3_nt: TGTGCCAGCAGTGAGAGTTCCGTCGACGAGCAGTACTTC

clone_size: .
d_call: TRBD2
v_call: TRBV7-6
j_call: TRBJ2-1
cdr3_aa: CASSLVWSGGYNEQFF
cdr3_nt: TGTGCCAGCAGCTTAGTGTGGAGCGGGGGCTACAATGAGCAGTTCTTC

clone_size: few
d_call: TRBD1
v_call: TRBV6-5
j_call: TRBJ1-1
cdr3_aa: CASSKTGVRTEAFF
cdr3_nt: TGTGCCAGCAGTAAGACAGGGGTAAGGACTGAAGCTTTCTTT

clone_size: .
d_call: .
v_call: TRBV7-9
j_call: TRBJ1-1
cdr3_aa: CASSQSGERTEAFF
cdr3_nt: TGTGCCAGCAGCCAATCAGGGGAGCGCACTGAAGCTTTCTTT

clone_size: .
d_call: TRBD2
v_call: TRBV9
j_call: TRBJ2-1
cdr3_aa: CASGEAGVSYNEQFF
cdr3_nt: TGTGCCAGCGGGGAAGCGGGAGTCTCCTACAATGAGCAGTTCTTC

clone_size: .
d_call: .
v_call: TRBV6-5
j_call: TRBJ2-2
cdr3_aa: CATAGTLNTGELFF
cdr3_nt: TGTGCCACCGCCGGGACTCTAAACACCGGGGAGCTGTTTTTT

clone_size: few
d_call: TRBD1
v_call: TRBV30
j_call: TRBJ2-2
cdr3_aa: CAWSAPDRALLGWELFF
cdr3_nt: TGTGCCTGGAGTGCCCCCGACAGGGCCCTCTTGGGCTGGGAGCTGTTTTTT

clone_size: few
d_call: TRBD1
v_call: TRBV27
j_call: TRBJ2-7
cdr3_aa: CASSPGDREVNEQYF
cdr3_nt: TGTGCCAGCAGTCCCGGGGACAGGGAAGTGAACGAGCAGTACTTC

clone_size: few
d_call: TRBD1
v_call: TRBV7-9
j_call: TRBJ1-2
cdr3_aa: CASSLPGTGLGRDYGYTF
cdr3_nt: TGTGCCAGCAGCTTACCCGGGACAGGGTTGGGTCGGGACTATGGCTACACCTTC

clone_size: few
d_call: TRBD1
v_call: TRBV28
j_call: TRBJ2-7
cdr3_aa: CASSPTQTGGYEQYF
cdr3_nt: TGTGCCAGCAGTCCTACCCAGACAGGGGGCTACGAGCAGTACTTC

clone_size: .
d_call: .
v_call: TRBV7-9
j_call: TRBJ2-7
cdr3_aa: CASSPRGLFYEQYF
cdr3_nt: TGTGCCAGCAGCCCACGGGGACTCTTCTACGAGCAGTACTTC

clone_size: .
d_call: .
v_call: TRBV6-5
j_call: TRBJ1-2
cdr3_aa: CASSYSNSGASYGYTF
cdr3_nt: TGTGCCAGCAGTTACTCGAATTCAGGGGCGTCTTATGGCTACACCTTC

clone_size: .
d_call: TRBD1
v_call: TRBV27
j_call: TRBJ2-3
cdr3_aa: CASSLVGRGTDTQYF
cdr3_nt: TGTGCCAGCAGTTTAGTGGGCAGGGGGACAGATACGCAGTATTTT

clone_size: .
d_call: .
v_call: TRBV5-6
j_call: TRBJ2-3
cdr3_aa: CASSLEMGGGLTDTQYF
cdr3_nt: TGTGCCAGCAGCTTGGAAATGGGCGGGGGCCTCACAGATACGCAGTATTTT